Presented here are 22 T cell receptor beta chains from one specimen sequenced in a study of spatial heterogeneity in lung cancer. Study conclusions and caveats: In tumors, expanded intratumoral alpha and beta TCR counts tracked mutation counts.

The antigens of these receptors remain unknown. Each CDR3 protein gets one entry after TCRdb re-called the 5' RACE reads with MiXCR. The sample has some 10,000 distinct CDR3 sequences, around 5.1% seen once. Time point here: sample taken at primary tumor resection. Sequencing used lung tumor tissue, obtained at surgery. The receptors stem from a female donor with early-stage non-small cell lung cancer.

This clonotype was recorded at least ten times. The gene calls are TRBV7-2 and TRBJ2-5, with D uncertain. The length of the CDR3 is 14 residues. Trimming cost V 2 bases and J 2 bases, with 9 bases left between them. Per germline, CDR1 SGHTA and CDR2 FQGNSA. The CDR3, as DNA: TGTGCCAGCAGCTTATTGGGGTCACAAGAGACCCAGTACTTC. Its protein product is CASSLLGSQETQYF.

In this sample, this clonotype turned up many times. This rearrangement joins TRBV5-1 to TRBJ2-1; D possibly corresponds to TRBD2 (5 bases). CDR1 and CDR2 from the germline V gene are SGHRS and YFSETQ. The CDR3 is 16 residues long. V was shortened by 4 bases and J by 4 bases, with 18 bases between the two germline ends. In DNA, the CDR3 is TGCGCCAGCAGCCCCGTTTCGGGATCTGGTTACAATGAGCAGTTCTTC. This sequence encodes CASSPVSGSGYNEQFF.

By its share, this clonotype is medium-sized. The J gene is TRBJ1-2, the V gene TRBV10-1; possible D gene TRBD1, 5 bases. In germline, CDR1 is WNHNN, CDR2 SYGVQD (reference sequence). This CDR3 has 13 amino acids. V was shortened by 5 bases and J by 8 bases, with 15 bases between the two germline ends. The CDR3: CASSQFRVRGYTF. Written as DNA, the CDR3 is TGCGCCAGCAGTCAGTTCAGGGTGCGAGGCTACACCTTC.

V is TRBV12-3 or TRBV12-4 and J is TRBJ1-1, with D possibly matching TRBD1 (6 bases). The CDR3 runs to 16 residues. The germline V and J ends were trimmed by 5 bases and 2 bases, with 18 bases remaining between them. CDR3 bases: TGTGCCAGCAGTAAACTACACAGGGCAGTTAACACTGAAGCTTTCTTT. This translates into CASSKLHRAVNTEAFF.

This clonotype was observed many times. This chain uses TRBV10-3 with TRBJ2-1, with D possibly called TRBD1 or TRBD2 (5 bases each). Germline lookup yields CDR1 ENHRY and CDR2 SYGVKD. Deletions cut 10 bases from V and 5 bases from J, with 21 bases between. CDR3 size: 15 residues. The CDR3 is CATRTRDGPNNEQFF. The CDR3 bases are TGTGCCACCCGAACCCGGGACGGACCGAACAATGAGCAGTTCTTC.

The CDR3 DNA sequence: TGCGCCAGCAGCTTTGAGGACGCGGTGAACACTGAAGCTTTCTTT. Amino acids: CASSFEDAVNTEAFF. The rearrangement links TRBV5-1 to TRBJ1-1; no definite D call. The germline V gene has CDR1 SGHRS and CDR2 YFSETQ. The CDR3 is made up of 15 amino acids. V shed 2 bases and J shed 0 bases, with 11 bases lying between them. Supplemented by reference TRBV5-1 and TRBJ1-1, the full variable domain reads KAGVTQTPRYLIKTRGQQVTLSCSPISGHRSVSWYQQTPGQGLQFLFEYFSETQRNKGNFPGRFSGRQFSNSRSEMNVSTLELGDSALYLCASSFEDAVNTEAFFGQGTRLTVV.

This clonotype appeared many times. This chain links TRBV6-2 or TRBV6-3 with TRBJ2-2; D gene uncertain. There are 12 residues in the CDR3. CDR1 and CDR2 from the germline V gene are MNHEY and SVGEGT. Trimming stripped 2 bases from V and 3 bases from J, with 1 base between. DNA for the CDR3: TGTGCCAGCAGTTACGACACCGGGGAGCTGTTTTTT. Its translation is CASSYDTGELFF.

There are a few counts of this clonotype. V gene TRBV3-1 combines with J gene TRBJ2-5, with a tentative D call TRBD1 (5 bases). In germline, CDR1 is LGHDT, CDR2 YNNKEL (reference sequence). Trimming shortened V by 1 base and J by 9 bases, and 12 bases separated the two germline ends. There are 13 residues in the CDR3. The CDR3 reads CASSQVRDLSQYF. CDR3 nucleotides: TGTGCCAGCAGCCAAGTCAGGGATCTGTCCCAGTACTTC.

This clonotype appeared many times. This sequence joins TRBV7-9 and TRBJ2-7; D unresolved. The CDR3 is made up of 11 amino acids. Trimming removed 5 bases at V and 7 bases at J, with 9 bases between. Germline V CDR1 and CDR2: SEHNR, FQNEAQ (reference sequence). Here the CDR3 reads CASSLTGEQYF. The CDR3 DNA sequence: TGTGCCAGCAGCCTTACTGGGGAGCAGTACTTC.

By proportion, this clonotype is medium-sized. The chain uses TRBV28 and TRBJ1-3, with D hard to call. Trimming cost V 6 bases and J 0 bases, with 12 bases left between them. The length of the CDR3 is 15 residues. Germline V gene data show CDR1 as MDHEN and CDR2 as SYDVKM. CDR3 DNA: TGTGCCAGCAGCCTTTACGACATCTCTGGAAACACCATATATTTT. Translating gives CASSLYDISGNTIYF.

This clonotype showed up many times. The chain combines TRBV5-1 with TRBJ2-2; 7 nucleotides line up with TRBD2. The CDR3 contains 15 residues. CDR1 and CDR2 (germline): SGHRS, YFSETQ. V shed 6 bases and J 7 bases; nucleotides not matched to a gene: 12. CDR3: CASTPRAGVDGELFF. CDR3 DNA sequence: TGCGCCAGCACCCCTCGGGCGGGAGTGGACGGGGAGCTGTTTTTT.

This clonotype was found many times. The J gene is TRBJ2-5, the V gene TRBV18; D is perhaps TRBD1 or TRBD2 (5 bases each). The germline V gene encodes CDR1 KGHSH and CDR2 LQKENI. This CDR3 spans 15 amino acids. Deletions cut 5 bases from V and 0 bases from J, with 13 bases between. CDR3 DNA: TGTGCCAGCTCAGCTAACCCGGGACACCAAGAGACCCAGTACTTC. Amino acids: CASSANPGHQETQYF.

This clonotype was detected many times. The rearrangement links TRBV28 to TRBJ2-3; D is undetermined. The CDR3 length is 14 residues. V gave up 3 bases and J gave up 5 bases, with 12 bases separating them. Germline assignment: CDR1 MDHEN and CDR2 SYDVKM. The CDR3 nucleotides read TGTGCCAGCAGTTTGGCACTGGTGGGAGATACGCAGTATTTT. This translates into CASSLALVGDTQYF. Full variable domain (missing parts from reference TRBV28 and TRBJ2-3): DVKVTQSSRYLVKRTGEKVFLECVQDMDHENMFWYRQDPGLGLRLIYFSYDVKMKEKGDIPEGYSVSREKKERFSLILESASTNQTSMYLCASSLALVGDTQYFGPGTRLTVL.

Many counts were recorded for this clonotype. The chain links TRBV20-1 to TRBJ2-7; 7 bases line up with TRBD1. The CDR3 runs to 14 residues. Trimming cost V 2 bases and J 3 bases; bases outside gene matches: 7. Germline assignment: CDR1 DFQATT and CDR2 SNEGSKA (reference sequence). As DNA, the CDR3 is TGCAGTGCTAGACGCCGGGACAGCATCTACGAGCAGTACTTC. This translates into CSARRRDSIYEQYF.

By its share, this clonotype is medium-sized (0.01 to 0.1%). The V gene is TRBV7-3, the J gene TRBJ1-1; D ambiguous. This CDR3 spans 13 amino acids. The V gene lost 5 bases and the J gene lost 7 bases, with 14 bases spanning the gap. The germline gives CDR1 SGHTA, CDR2 FQGTGA. CDR3 nucleotides: TGTGCCAGCAGCACAAGGTCGGACCGTGAAGCTTTCTTT. Translated: CASSTRSDREAFF. The full variable domain, rest sourced from reference TRBV7-3 and TRBJ1-1, is GAGVSQTPSNKVTEKGKYVELRCDPISGHTALYWYRQSLGQGPEFLIYFQGTGAADDSGLPNDRFFAVRPEGSVSTLKIQRTERGDSAVYLCASSTRSDREAFFGQGTRLTVV.

This clonotype is medium-sized. V and J are TRBV29-1 and TRBJ1-1; D may be TRBD1 (6 bases). Per the germline V gene, CDR1 is SQVTM and CDR2 is ANQGSEA. V lost 6 bases and J 9 bases, leaving 17 bases between the germline ends. The CDR3 has 12 residues. CDR3 nucleotide sequence: TGCAGCGTGCACCTACCGGGACACAAAGCTTTCTTT. Protein product: CSVHLPGHKAFF.

This clonotype has a handful of counts. This sequence joins TRBV18 and TRBJ1-4; 10 nucleotides align to TRBD1. Germline loops: CDR1 KGHSH, CDR2 LQKENI. Losses at the gene ends were 0 bases for V and 8 bases for J; bases not matched to a gene: 3. The CDR3 length is 15 residues. The DNA of the CDR3 is TGTGCCAGCTCACCACCGGGACAGGGGAGAGAAAAACTGTTTTTT. It specifies CASSPPGQGREKLFF.

The table lists this clonotype with many counts. V gene TRBV12-3 or TRBV12-4 combines with J gene TRBJ2-3, with D possibly being TRBD1 or TRBD2 (5 bases each). The CDR3 has 16 residues. Trimming shortened V by 4 bases and J by 2 bases, and 16 bases separated the two germline ends. The DNA for the CDR3 is TGTGCCAGCAGTTCCCTCCTGGGGGTATCCACAGATACGCAGTATTTT. Its translation: CASSSLLGVSTDTQYF.

This clonotype came up a few times. This chain links TRBV20-1 with TRBJ1-5, with TRBD1 as a possible D gene (5 bases). The CDR3 spans 14 residues. V was trimmed by 3 bases and J by 5 bases, leaving 14 bases between them. Germline V gives CDR1 DFQATT, CDR2 SNEGSKA (reference sequence). The CDR3 reads CSARSRVIYQPQHF. In DNA, the CDR3 is TGCAGTGCTAGGTCCAGGGTGATCTATCAGCCCCAGCATTTT.

This clonotype is medium-sized by share. The chain employs TRBV7-2 and TRBJ2-1; 13 bases line up with TRBD2. V was clipped by 4 bases and J by 8 bases; unmatched bases: 8. The V gene's germline CDR1 is SGHTA and CDR2 FQGNSA. This CDR3 contains 16 residues. For the CDR3, the DNA is TGTGCCAGCAGCTCTGGACTAGCGGGAGAATGGGATGAGCAGTTCTTC. Its translation is CASSSGLAGEWDEQFF.

This clonotype appeared many times. This chain links TRBV28 with TRBJ2-1; D gene ambiguous. V lost 4 bases and J lost 13, with 14 bases in between. The CDR3 loop spans 12 amino acids. CDR1 and CDR2 from the germline V gene are MDHEN and SYDVKM. The CDR3 bases are TGTGCCAGCAGTTCCCCCCCCGGGTTCCAGTTCTTC. Residues: CASSSPPGFQFF.

This clonotype was detected many times. The chain employs TRBV15 and TRBJ2-1; D uncertain. Germline lookup yields CDR1 LNHNV and CDR2 YYDKDF (reference sequence). The V end was cut by 1 base, the J end by 15 bases, with 13 bases between. The CDR3 is 12 residues long. The CDR3 sequence: CATSRAQSVSFF. CDR3 sequence (DNA): TGTGCCACCAGCAGAGCGCAATCCGTGTCGTTCTTC. The full variable domain, with the rest looked up from reference TRBV15 and TRBJ2-1, is DAMVIQNPRYQVTQFGKPVTLSCSQTLNHNVMYWYQQKSSQAPKLLFHYYDKDFNNEADTPDNFQSRRPNTSFCFLDIRSPGLGDTAMYLCATSRAQSVSFFGPGTRLTVL.